This TCR beta chain was sequenced in a study of beta chain features in type 1 diabetes. The study, taken as a whole, reports: Type 1 diabetes patients had TCRB CDR3s that were shorter (moderately but significantly so) in all four CD4+ subsets. There was a possibility that cDNA sequencing over-represented cells with high TCR expression.

Of note for this clone: Its matching antigen is unknown.

CDR3 size: 16 residues. CDR1 is SGHRS, CDR2 YFSETQ, per germline. After removal of 4 bases from V and 0 bases from J, the junction contained 9 bases not matched to a gene. cDNA synthesis used the whole RNA isolate, giving expressed TCRB sequences. Here immunoSEQ multiplex PCR was the method, and the copy in TCRdb shows in-frame clones only, minus some. Among hundreds of thousands of clones listed, roughly 13% were seen once. The sequencing sample was made of naive CD4+ T cells from blood. The V and J genes are TRBV5-1 and TRBJ1-1, with 7 positions matching TRBD1. This sequence was found in a man aged 30 to 45 with type 1 diabetes. Here the CDR3 reads CASSPTRQGVNTEAFF. The CDR3 DNA reads as TGCGCCAGCAGCCCTACACGACAGGGCGTGAACACTGAAGCTTTCTTT.